The present entry profiles one T cell receptor beta chain with its context. Its specificity is unknown. This sample stems from a study of cytomegalovirus exposure and HLA in healthy donors. Overall study findings and caveats: In a later analysis, parvovirus B19, influenza, CMV and Epstein-Barr virus appeared linked to several top co-occurrence clusters.

V lost 5 bases and J 7 bases, leaving 17 bases between the germline ends. In germline, CDR1 is SEHNR, CDR2 FQNEAQ (reference sequence). The CDR3 consists of 14 residues. The donors comprised healthy bone marrow donors. It was with 60 Vbeta and 13 Jbeta primers that the PCR ran. Sequencing was performed with immunoSEQ multiplex PCR; in TCRdb, only in-frame clones are kept and a portion is missing. The data show over 100,000 clones, around 9% seen once. The chain joins TRBV7-9 to TRBJ1-1; no clear D. Sequencing used PBMCs. The receptor was derived from a middle-aged woman in good health and CMV-seropositive. The CDR3 DNA reads TGTGCCAGCAGCACCACCGGGAGAAAGAATGAAGCTTTCTTT. It specifies CASSTTGRKNEAFF.